Listed below are T cell receptor beta chains from one sample, sequenced in a study of T cell repertoires in cytomegalovirus infection. TCRdb redid the calling of the reads with MiXCR, one entry per CDR3 protein. The sample carries some 390,000 distinct CDR3 sequences, around 18% recorded once. The sample taken for sequencing was PBMCs. The receptor set was obtained from a human donor in good health (CMV status not recorded). Some clones in this sample may be carry-over from other donors' samples. Each CDR3 is given with its conserved first and last residue. The D gene is left open where the match is weak. Expanded clones get a size class; other rows say once, few or many, or leave the size out.

D,J,size,V,DNA,CDR3
-,TRBJ1-2,many,TRBV12-3/TRBV12-4,TGTGCCAGCAGTTTAGCTGTTACAGGTGCGGGTGGCTACACCTTC,CASSLAVTGAGGYTF
TRBD1,TRBJ2-7,few,TRBV28,TGTGCCAGCAGTTTAATAGGACAGGCCTCCTACGAGCAGTACTTC,CASSLIGQASYEQYF
TRBD2,TRBJ2-1,few,TRBV11-2,TGTGCCAGCAGCTTAGCCTGGAGAGCGGGGACCTATGAGCAGTTCTTC,CASSLAWRAGTYEQFF
TRBD2,TRBJ2-3,many,TRBV7-8,TGTGCCAGCAGCTTCTACCCGAGGGATAGAAGCGGGAGATCAGATACGCAGTATTTT,CASSFYPRDRSGRSDTQYF
TRBD2,TRBJ2-1,many,TRBV7-2,TGTGCCAGCAGCTCACTAGCGACCTACAATGAGCAGTTCTTC,CASSSLATYNEQFF
-,TRBJ1-5,-,TRBV7-2,TGTGCCAGCAGCTTTCAGAGCAGGGGAGGTCAGCCCCAGCATTTT,CASSFQSRGGQPQHF
-,TRBJ2-5,-,TRBV7-6,TGTGCCAGCAGCCTCTCCGGGACCCAGTACTTC,CASSLSGTQYF
-,TRBJ1-5,-,TRBV2,TGTGCCAGCAGTAGCCTGTTAGGCGATCAGCCCCAGCATTTT,CASSSLLGDQPQHF
-,TRBJ2-1,-,TRBV10-3,TGTGCCACCGCGGGCCCCTACAATGAGCAGTTCTTC,CATAGPYNEQFF
-,TRBJ2-3,-,TRBV7-8,TGTGCCAGCAGCTTAAGGTGGTCGGGCACAGATACGCAGTATTTT,CASSLRWSGTDTQYF
-,TRBJ1-5,many,TRBV7-2,TGTGCCAGCAGCTTAGTCGGGTTGGGGAATAACAATCAGCCCCAGCATTTT,CASSLVGLGNNNQPQHF
TRBD2,TRBJ2-1,many,TRBV20-1,TGCAGTGCTAGACCGGATAGGGCTAGCGGGGGGGATAACTACAATGAGCAGTTCTTC,CSARPDRASGGDNYNEQFF
TRBD2,TRBJ2-5,many,TRBV6-1,TGTGCCAGCACTGAGTCGGGGGGGGGAGAGACCCAGTACTTC,CASTESGGGETQYF
TRBD2,TRBJ2-7,-,TRBV7-9,TGTGCCAGCAGCTTAGCGACTAGCGGGAGCGGTTACGAGCAGTACTTC,CASSLATSGSGYEQYF
-,TRBJ1-5,many,TRBV7-2,TGTGCCAGCAGCCCACAGAGCAATCAGCCCCAGCATTTT,CASSPQSNQPQHF
-,TRBJ1-1,few,TRBV18,TGTGCCAGCTCCCCAGACGCGAACACTGAAGCTTTCTTT,CASSPDANTEAFF
-,TRBJ2-3,many,TRBV6-2/TRBV6-3,TGTGCCAGCAGTTACTACACCCCAGGGGCAGATACGCAGTATTTT,CASSYYTPGADTQYF
TRBD1,TRBJ1-2,few,TRBV2,TGTGCCAGCAGTGGGGACAGGCGACTTAACTATGGCTACACCTTC,CASSGDRRLNYGYTF
-,TRBJ1-4,-,TRBV27,TGTGCCAGCAGTTTATCGTACGGGGTCCTCGGTGAAAAACTGTTTTTT,CASSLSYGVLGEKLFF
TRBD1,TRBJ2-2,many,TRBV12-3/TRBV12-4,TGTGCCTTTCCTCCGGGACAGGGGGCTTCCGGGGAGCTGTTTTTT,CAFPPGQGASGELFF
TRBD2,TRBJ2-3,few,TRBV7-6,TGTGCCAGCAGCTCGAGCGGGAGTAGGAATACGCAGTATTTT,CASSSSGSRNTQYF
TRBD1,TRBJ2-3,many,TRBV6-1,TGTGCCAGCAGAATAGTACAGGGGTCCACAGATACGCAGTATTTT,CASRIVQGSTDTQYF
-,TRBJ1-5,many,TRBV7-2,TGTGCCAGCAGCACCACTATCGGGACACCCCTCCATTTT,CASSTTIGTPLHF
-,TRBJ1-1,many,TRBV12-3/TRBV12-4,TGTGCCAGCAGTTCTCGGGGGGGGGACACTGAAGCTTTCTTT,CASSSRGGDTEAFF
-,TRBJ2-7,-,TRBV7-9,TGTGCCAGCAGCTTATCGGGTCCGGCGAACGAGCAGTACTTC,CASSLSGPANEQYF
-,TRBJ2-3,-,TRBV7-6,TGTGCCAGCAGCTTAGACAGATTTAATACGCAGTATTTT,CASSLDRFNTQYF